These T cell receptor beta chains were read from a single sample in a study of CD8 T cells in Susac syndrome. In TCRdb, the immunoSEQ multiplex PCR reads were re-called with MiXCR into one record per CDR3 protein. The sample has 140,000 or so distinct CDR3 sequences, roughly 94% seen once. The sequenced sample was CD4+ T cells from PBMCs. These receptors were obtained from a human donor in good health. CDR3s include the opening cysteine and the closing phenylalanine or tryptophan. The D gene is left open where the match is weak. Size is stated for part of the rows, as once, few or many counts, or as a class when the clone is expanded.

j_call d_call clone_size v_call cdr3_length cdr3_nt cdr3_aa
TRBJ2-5 TRBD1 once TRBV15 16 TGTGCCACCAGCAGAGATGGACAGGGGAGTGGGGAGACCCAGTACTTC CATSRDGQGSGETQYF
TRBJ2-3 TRBD2 - TRBV28 15 TGTGCCAGCAGTTTATGGCTAGCGGGGGCAGGTACGCAGTATTTT CASSLWLAGAGTQYF
TRBJ2-5 TRBD1 once TRBV3-1 15 TGTGCCAGCAGCCAAGGCCTCGGGACAGGGGGGACCCAGTACTTC CASSQGLGTGGTQYF
TRBJ2-7 TRBD1 - TRBV7-8 16 TGTGCCAGCAGCTTTGAGACAGGGGCTAGCTCCTACGAGCAGTACTTC CASSFETGASSYEQYF
TRBJ2-2 - - TRBV6-1 13 TGTGCCAGCAGTCACGGGGGATCCGGGGAGCTGTTTTTT CASSHGGSGELFF
TRBJ1-1 - - TRBV2 15 TGTGCCAGCCGATGGGGGGCGTCGTCCGCGACTGAAGCTTTCTTT CASRWGASSATEAFF
TRBJ2-5 - - TRBV9 14 TGTGCCAGCAGCGGCCCCGGGGGGCGAGAGACCCAGTACTTC CASSGPGGRETQYF
TRBJ1-2 - once TRBV5-1 13 TGCGCCAGCAGCTTGGCCGCGAGTCTTGGCTACACCTTC CASSLAASLGYTF
TRBJ1-5 - - TRBV6-2/TRBV6-3 14 TGTGCCAGCAGTTACAGGGCAGGAGATCAGCCCCAGCATTTT CASSYRAGDQPQHF
TRBJ2-7 - once TRBV3-1 14 TGTGCCAGCAGCTTTCTCCCGGACAGAACCGAGCAGTACTTC CASSFLPDRTEQYF
TRBJ2-7 - - TRBV2 13 TGTGCCAGCGGGCGGGACAGAGACTACGAGCAGTACTTC CASGRDRDYEQYF
TRBJ2-2 - - TRBV27 17 TGTGCCAGCAGTTTATATTCGGGAGTGGTTGACACCGGGGAGCTGTTTTTT CASSLYSGVVDTGELFF
TRBJ2-2 TRBD2 - TRBV19 14 TGTGCCAGTAAGGCGGGAGATGCCACCGGGGAGCTGTTTTTT CASKAGDATGELFF
TRBJ1-2 - - TRBV3-1 15 TGTGCCAGCAGCCAAGTAGGGGGAGAGGCGAATGGCTACACCTTC CASSQVGGEANGYTF
TRBJ2-5 - - TRBV29-1 13 TGCAGCGTTGAGGTCAGGGAGCAAGAGACCCAGTACTTC CSVEVREQETQYF
TRBJ2-1 - once TRBV15 16 TGTGCCACCAGCAGAGATAACGGCGGGTCCGTGGGTGAGCAGTTCTTC CATSRDNGGSVGEQFF
TRBJ1-3 - - TRBV30 13 TGTGCCTGGAGTGCAGGCTCTGGAAACACCATATATTTT CAWSAGSGNTIYF
TRBJ2-7 - few TRBV6-1 16 TGTGCCAGCAGTGAAGCGGCGGGTAGCGGAGCCTACGAGCAGTACTTC CASSEAAGSGAYEQYF
TRBJ2-7 - once TRBV7-2 12 TGTGCCAGCCGTCAAGGGGGCTACGAGCAGTACTTC CASRQGGYEQYF
TRBJ1-3 - once TRBV5-1 16 TGCGCCAGCAGCTTCCGGGACGCAAGCTCTGGAAACACCATATATTTT CASSFRDASSGNTIYF
TRBJ1-1 - - TRBV29-1 15 TGCAGCGTTGCTCCGGGACAAGATATGAACACTGAAGCTTTCTTT CSVAPGQDMNTEAFF
TRBJ2-4 TRBD2 - TRBV7-9 15 TGTGCCAGCAGCCCACGGCTAGCGGGCAAAAACATTCAGTACTTC CASSPRLAGKNIQYF
TRBJ1-1 - - TRBV19 13 TGTGCCAGTAGTATCCAAAGGAGCACTGAAGCTTTCTTT CASSIQRSTEAFF
TRBJ2-4 - once TRBV2 13 TGTGCCAGCACAGGGACAATGGGAAACATTCAGTACTTC CASTGTMGNIQYF
TRBJ1-5 - - TRBV12-3/TRBV12-4 15 TGTGCCAGCAGTCCTCAGGGTTTGAGCAATCAGCCCCAGCATTTT CASSPQGLSNQPQHF
TRBJ2-2 - - TRBV12-3/TRBV12-4 13 TGTGCCAGCAGTTTCACAGGGACCGGGGAGCTGTTTTTT CASSFTGTGELFF
TRBJ2-2 TRBD1 - TRBV6-1 16 TGTGCCAGCAGCCCAGGACAGGGGGCCCTCCCCGGGGAGCTGTTTTTT CASSPGQGALPGELFF
TRBJ1-2 - - TRBV7-9 15 TGTGCCAGCAGCTTACACGACAGTTTTAACTATGGCTACACCTTC CASSLHDSFNYGYTF
TRBJ1-1 - - TRBV2 14 TGTGCCAGCAGAGCCGGGACTTTGAACACTGAAGCTTTCTTT CASRAGTLNTEAFF
TRBJ2-6 TRBD2 - TRBV29-1 19 TGCAGCTTTTTAGGCGGATGGACTAGCGGGGGGTCTGGGGCCAACGTCCTGACTTTC CSFLGGWTSGGSGANVLTF
TRBJ2-3 - - TRBV29-1 13 TGCAGCGTTAGCCGCCGCCTCACAGATACGCAGTATTTT CSVSRRLTDTQYF
TRBJ1-1 - - TRBV10-3 13 TGTGCCATCTCGGGGCGTCTGAACACTGAAGCTTTCTTT CAISGRLNTEAFF
TRBJ2-7 TRBD1 - TRBV9 15 TGTGCCAGCAGCGGTCCGGGACAGGGAAGAAAAGAGCAGTACTTC CASSGPGQGRKEQYF
TRBJ1-1 - - TRBV30 15 TGTGCCTGGAGTGTATCGGGGGCATGGAACACTGAAGCTTTCTTT CAWSVSGAWNTEAFF
TRBJ2-5 - - TRBV5-1 16 TGCGCCAGCAGCTTGACCCCTAGTGCAGTTCAAGAGACCCAGTACTTC CASSLTPSAVQETQYF
TRBJ2-7 - - TRBV18 14 TGTGCCAGCTCACCCCCAGGAGGCCGAAAGGAGCAGTACTTC CASSPPGGRKEQYF
TRBJ2-7 - - TRBV5-1 14 TGCGCCAGCAGCCTGGAGGTACCGGTCTACGAGCAGTACTTC CASSLEVPVYEQYF
TRBJ1-1 - - TRBV29-1 12 TGCAGCGTCGTGGAGGGCAGCCAAGAAGCTTTCTTT CSVVEGSQEAFF
TRBJ2-1 TRBD2 - TRBV5-6 18 TGTGCCAGCAGCTTGGTGGGGACCTTTGCGGGAGGGTACAATGAGCAGTTCTTC CASSLVGTFAGGYNEQFF
TRBJ1-4 - - TRBV9 15 TGTGCCAGCAGCGTAGCGGGGGGCCGCGATGAAAAACTGTTTTTT CASSVAGGRDEKLFF
TRBJ2-5 TRBD1 - TRBV6-2/TRBV6-3 13 TGTGCCAGCAGTTTCGGGACAGCGCTGAACCAGTACTTC CASSFGTALNQYF
TRBJ2-5 TRBD2 - TRBV20-1 15 TGCAGTGCAAAGCCTAGCGGGAAGTACCAAGAGACCCAGTACTTC CSAKPSGKYQETQYF